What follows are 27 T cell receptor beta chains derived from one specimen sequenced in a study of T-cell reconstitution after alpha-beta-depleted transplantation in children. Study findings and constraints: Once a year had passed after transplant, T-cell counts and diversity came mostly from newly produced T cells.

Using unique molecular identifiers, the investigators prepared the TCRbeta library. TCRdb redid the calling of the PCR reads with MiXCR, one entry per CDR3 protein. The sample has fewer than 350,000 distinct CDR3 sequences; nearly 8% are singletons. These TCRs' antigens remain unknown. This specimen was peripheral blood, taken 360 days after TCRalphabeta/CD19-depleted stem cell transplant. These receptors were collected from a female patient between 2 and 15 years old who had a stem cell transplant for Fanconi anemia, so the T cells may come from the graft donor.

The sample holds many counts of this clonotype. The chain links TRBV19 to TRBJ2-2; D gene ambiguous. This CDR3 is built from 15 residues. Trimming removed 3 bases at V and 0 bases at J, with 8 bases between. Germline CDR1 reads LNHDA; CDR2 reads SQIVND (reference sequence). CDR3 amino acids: CASSIEDSNTGELFF. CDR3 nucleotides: TGTGCCAGTAGTATCGAAGACTCGAACACCGGGGAGCTGTTTTTT. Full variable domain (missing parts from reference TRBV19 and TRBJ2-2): DGGITQSPKYLFRKEGQNVTLSCEQNLNHDAMYWYRQDPGQGLRLIYYSQIVNDFQKGDIAEGYSVSREKKESFPLTVTSAQKNPTAFYLCASSIEDSNTGELFFGEGSRLTVL.

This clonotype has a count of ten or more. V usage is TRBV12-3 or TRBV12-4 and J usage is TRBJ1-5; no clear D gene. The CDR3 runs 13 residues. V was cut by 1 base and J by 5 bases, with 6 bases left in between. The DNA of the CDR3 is TGTGCCAGCAGTTTAGGCACTTATCAGCCCCAGCATTTT. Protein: CASSLGTYQPQHF.

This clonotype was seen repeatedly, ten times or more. The CDR3 region is CASSPPNGYEQYF. The DNA of the CDR3 is TGTGCCAGCTCACCACCGAATGGGTACGAGCAGTACTTC. The chain couples TRBV18 to TRBJ2-7, with D hard to call. V was pared by 0 bases and J by 4 bases, with 7 bases between. Germline V gene data show CDR1 as KGHSH and CDR2 as LQKENI. The CDR3 is made up of 13 amino acids.

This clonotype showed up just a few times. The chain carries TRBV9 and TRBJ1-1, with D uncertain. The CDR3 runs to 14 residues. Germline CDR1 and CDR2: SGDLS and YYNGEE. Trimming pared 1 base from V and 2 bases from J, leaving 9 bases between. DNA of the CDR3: TGTGCCAGCAGCGTACTGCAGATTAACACTGAAGCTTTCTTT. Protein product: CASSVLQINTEAFF.

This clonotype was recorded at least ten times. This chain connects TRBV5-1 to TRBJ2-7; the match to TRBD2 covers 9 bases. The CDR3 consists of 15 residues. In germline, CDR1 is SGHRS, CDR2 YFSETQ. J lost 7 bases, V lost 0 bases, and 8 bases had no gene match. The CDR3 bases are TGCGCCAGCAGCTTGGACATAGCGGGAGATAATGAGCAGTACTTC. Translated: CASSLDIAGDNEQYF.

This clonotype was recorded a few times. The CDR3 nucleotides are TGTGCCAGCAGTTATTGGGCGGGAGAATACACAGATACGCAGTATTTT. Translation: CASSYWAGEYTDTQYF. The rearrangement uses TRBV6-2 or TRBV6-3 and TRBJ2-3; 7 bases map to TRBD2. The CDR3 is made up of 16 amino acids. Germline V CDR1 and CDR2: MNHEY, SVGEGT. V was clipped by 3 bases and J by 2 bases; unmatched bases: 8.

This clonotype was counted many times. CDR3 sequence: CASSPGQDYEQYV. For the CDR3, the DNA is TGTGCCAGCAGTCCGGGACAGGACTACGAGCAGTACGTC. The rearrangement joins TRBV6-2 or TRBV6-3 to TRBJ2-7; 8 nucleotides line up with TRBD1. The CDR3 totals 13 residues. The germline V gene has CDR1 MNHEY and CDR2 SVGEGT. Losses at the gene ends were 5 bases for V and 3 bases for J; bases not matched to a gene: 3.

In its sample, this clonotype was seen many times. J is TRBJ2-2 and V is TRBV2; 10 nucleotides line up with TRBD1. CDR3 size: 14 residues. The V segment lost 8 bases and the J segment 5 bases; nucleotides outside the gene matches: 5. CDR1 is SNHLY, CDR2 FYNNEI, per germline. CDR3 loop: CASSRDRGTGELFF. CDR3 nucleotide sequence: TGTGCCAGCTCCCGGGACAGGGGAACCGGGGAGCTGTTTTTT.

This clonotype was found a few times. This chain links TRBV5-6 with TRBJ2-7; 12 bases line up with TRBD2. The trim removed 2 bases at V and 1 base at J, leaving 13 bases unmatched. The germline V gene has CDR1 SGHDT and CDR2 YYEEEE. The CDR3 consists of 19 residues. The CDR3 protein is CASSLRPRLAGETSYEQYF. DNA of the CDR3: TGTGCCAGCAGCTTAAGACCTAGACTAGCGGGGGAGACGTCCTACGAGCAGTACTTC.

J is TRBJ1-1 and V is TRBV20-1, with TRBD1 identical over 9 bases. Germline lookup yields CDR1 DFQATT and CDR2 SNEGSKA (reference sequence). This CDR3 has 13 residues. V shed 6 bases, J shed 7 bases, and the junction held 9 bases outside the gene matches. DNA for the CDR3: TGCAGTGCCTTGACAGGGGGGTATGGTGAAGCTTTCTTT. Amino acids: CSALTGGYGEAFF.

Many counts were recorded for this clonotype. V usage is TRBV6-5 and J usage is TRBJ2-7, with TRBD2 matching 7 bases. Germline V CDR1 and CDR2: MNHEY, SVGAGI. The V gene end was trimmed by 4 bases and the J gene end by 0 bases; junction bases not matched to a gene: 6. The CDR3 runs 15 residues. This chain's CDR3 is CASSFNPSGSYEQYF. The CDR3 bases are TGTGCCAGCAGTTTCAATCCTAGCGGCTCCTACGAGCAGTACTTC.

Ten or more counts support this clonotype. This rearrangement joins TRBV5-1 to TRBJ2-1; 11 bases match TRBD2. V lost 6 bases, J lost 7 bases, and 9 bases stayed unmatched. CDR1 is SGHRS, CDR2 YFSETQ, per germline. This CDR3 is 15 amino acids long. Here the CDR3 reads CASIPGLAVGNEQFF. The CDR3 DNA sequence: TGCGCCAGCATACCGGGACTAGCGGTAGGTAATGAGCAGTTCTTC.

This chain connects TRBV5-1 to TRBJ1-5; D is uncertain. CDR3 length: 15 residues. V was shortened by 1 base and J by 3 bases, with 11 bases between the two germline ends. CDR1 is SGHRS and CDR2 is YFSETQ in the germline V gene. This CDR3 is CASSLFVGINQPQHF. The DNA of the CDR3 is TGCGCCAGCAGCTTGTTTGTAGGAATCAATCAGCCCCAGCATTTT.

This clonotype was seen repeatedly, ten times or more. The CDR3 nucleotides are TGCAGTGCTAGAGTGGACAACGGGATCAGCCCCCAGCATTTT. Its translation is CSARVDNGISPQHF. This chain connects TRBV20-1 to TRBJ1-5; D might be TRBD1 (5 bases). Germline V gene lookup returns CDR1 DFQATT and CDR2 SNEGSKA (reference sequence). CDR3 length: 14 amino acids. Trimming took off 1 base at V and 10 bases at J, with 17 bases between the two ends.

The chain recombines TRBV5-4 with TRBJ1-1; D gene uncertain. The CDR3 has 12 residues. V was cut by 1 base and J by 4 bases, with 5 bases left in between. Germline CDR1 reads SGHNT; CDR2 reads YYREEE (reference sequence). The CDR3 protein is CASSLYPTEAFF. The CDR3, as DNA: TGTGCCAGCAGCTTGTATCCCACTGAAGCTTTCTTT.

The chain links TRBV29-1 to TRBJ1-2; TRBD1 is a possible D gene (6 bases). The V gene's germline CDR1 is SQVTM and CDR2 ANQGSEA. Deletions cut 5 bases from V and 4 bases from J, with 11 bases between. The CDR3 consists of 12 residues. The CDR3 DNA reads TGCAGCGTTCCACAGGGCCCCTATGGCTACACCTTC. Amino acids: CSVPQGPYGYTF. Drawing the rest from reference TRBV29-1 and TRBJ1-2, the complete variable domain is SAVISQKPSRDICQRGTSLTIQCQVDSQVTMMFWYRQQPGQSLTLIATANQGSEATYESGFVIDKFPISRPNLTFSTLTVSNMSPEDSSIYLCSVPQGPYGYTFGSGTRLTVV.

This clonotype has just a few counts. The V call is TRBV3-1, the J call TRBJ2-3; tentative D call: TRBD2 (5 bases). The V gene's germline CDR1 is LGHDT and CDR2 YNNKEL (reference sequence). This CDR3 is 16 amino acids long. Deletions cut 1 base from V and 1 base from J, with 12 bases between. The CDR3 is CASSQVGSRGTDTQYF. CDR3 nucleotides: TGTGCCAGCAGCCAAGTGGGGAGTCGAGGCACAGATACGCAGTATTTT.

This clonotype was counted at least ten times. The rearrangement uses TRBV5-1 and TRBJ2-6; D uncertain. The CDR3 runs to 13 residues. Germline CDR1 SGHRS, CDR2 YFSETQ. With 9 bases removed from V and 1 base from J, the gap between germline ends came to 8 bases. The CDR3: CATRSSGANVLTF. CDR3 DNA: TGCGCCACCCGATCTTCTGGGGCCAACGTCCTGACTTTC.

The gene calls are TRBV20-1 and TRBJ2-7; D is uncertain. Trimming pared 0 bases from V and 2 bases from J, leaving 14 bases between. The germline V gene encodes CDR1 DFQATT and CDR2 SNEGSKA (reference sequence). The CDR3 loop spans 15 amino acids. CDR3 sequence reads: CSARDPQSNPYEQYF. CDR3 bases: TGCAGTGCTAGAGATCCTCAATCTAACCCCTACGAGCAGTACTTC.

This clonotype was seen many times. As DNA, the CDR3 is TGCGCCAGCAGCGCGGGAGTGTCTACCCAAGAGACCCAGTACTTC. It is translated as CASSAGVSTQETQYF. The chain has TRBV5-1 and TRBJ2-5; the match to TRBD2 covers 7 bases. The junction had 7 bases not matched to a gene; V was cut back by 4 bases and J by 1 base. The CDR3 has 15 amino acids. Germline CDR1 is SGHRS and CDR2 is YFSETQ.

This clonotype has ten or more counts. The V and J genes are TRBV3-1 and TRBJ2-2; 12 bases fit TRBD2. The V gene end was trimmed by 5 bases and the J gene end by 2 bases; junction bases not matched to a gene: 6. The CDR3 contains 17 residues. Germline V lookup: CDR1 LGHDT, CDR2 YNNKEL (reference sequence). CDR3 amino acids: CASSTSGGIFNTGELFF. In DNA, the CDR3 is TGTGCCAGCAGCACTAGCGGGGGGATCTTTAACACCGGGGAGCTGTTTTTT.

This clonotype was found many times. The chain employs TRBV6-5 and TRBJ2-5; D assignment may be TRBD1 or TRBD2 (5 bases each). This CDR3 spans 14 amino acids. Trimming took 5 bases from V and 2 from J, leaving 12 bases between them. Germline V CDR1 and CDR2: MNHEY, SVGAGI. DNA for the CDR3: TGTGCCAGCAGTAGACCGGGGCGTCAAGAGACCCAGTACTTC. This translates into CASSRPGRQETQYF.

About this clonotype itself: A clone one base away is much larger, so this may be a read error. The CDR3 here is CTYKVGGYSTKAFF. CDR3 nucleotides: TGCACCTATAAAGTTGGGGGCTACAGCACTAAAGCTTTCTTT. The J gene is TRBJ1-1, the V gene TRBV29-1; possibly TRBD1 for D (6 bases). Per the germline V gene, CDR1 is SQVTM and CDR2 is ANQGSEA. The CDR3 sequence is 14 residues long.

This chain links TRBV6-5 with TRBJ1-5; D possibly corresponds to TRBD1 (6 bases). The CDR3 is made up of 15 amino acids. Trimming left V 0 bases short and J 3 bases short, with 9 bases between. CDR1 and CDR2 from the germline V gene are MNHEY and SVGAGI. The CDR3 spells CASSYSRGANQPQHF. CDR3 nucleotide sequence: TGTGCCAGCAGTTACTCAAGGGGGGCCAATCAGCCCCAGCATTTT.

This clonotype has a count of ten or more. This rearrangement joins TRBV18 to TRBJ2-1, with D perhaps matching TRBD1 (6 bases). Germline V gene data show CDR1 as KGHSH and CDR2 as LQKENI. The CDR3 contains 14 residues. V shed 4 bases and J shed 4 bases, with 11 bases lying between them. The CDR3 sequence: CASSLQGQYNEQFF. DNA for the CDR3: TGTGCCAGCTCACTACAGGGTCAGTACAATGAGCAGTTCTTC. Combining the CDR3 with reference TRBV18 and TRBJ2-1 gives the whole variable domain NAGVMQNPRHLVRRRGQEARLRCSPMKGHSHVYWYRQLPEEGLKFMVYLQKENIIDESGMPKERFSAEFPKEGPSILRIQQVVRGDSAAYFCASSLQGQYNEQFFGPGTRLTVL.

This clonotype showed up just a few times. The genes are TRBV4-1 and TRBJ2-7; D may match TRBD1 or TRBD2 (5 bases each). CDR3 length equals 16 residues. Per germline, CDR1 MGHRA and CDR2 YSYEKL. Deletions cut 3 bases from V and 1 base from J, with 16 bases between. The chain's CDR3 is CASSQETWGGSYEQYF. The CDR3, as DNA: TGCGCCAGCAGCCAGGAAACGTGGGGCGGGTCCTACGAGCAGTACTTC.

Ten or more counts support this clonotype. DNA for the CDR3: TGTGCCAGCAGCTTAGCGTTCGGGCAGGGGGTATCGAAAATCTACAATGAGCAGTTCTTC. This translates into CASSLAFGQGVSKIYNEQFF. The chain has TRBV7-2 and TRBJ2-1; 7 bases agree with TRBD1. V gave up 0 bases and J gave up 3 bases; unmatched junction bases: 17. The CDR3 extends over 20 amino acids. CDR1 SGHTA and CDR2 FQGNSA come from the germline V gene.